The 20 T cell receptor beta chains below were found in one sample sequenced in a study of early T cells in non-severe SARS-CoV-2 infection. TCRdb reprocessed the 5' RACE reads with MiXCR, giving one entry per CDR3 protein. The table has about 54,000 distinct CDR3 sequences, 5% to 7.5% seen once. The sequenced sample was whole blood, obtained at baseline. These receptors came from an adult who was a healthcare worker with PCR-confirmed SARS-CoV-2 infection or an uninfected control (not recorded which).

This clonotype was recorded at least ten times. The rearrangement uses TRBV20-1 and TRBJ1-5; D not resolved. With 1 base removed from V and 0 bases from J, the gap between germline ends came to 10 bases. The CDR3 covers 15 residues. Germline assignment: CDR1 DFQATT and CDR2 SNEGSKA (reference sequence). The CDR3 DNA reads TGCAGTGCTAGAGGCATAGGAGGTAGCAATCAGCCCCAGCATTTT. Translation gives CSARGIGGSNQPQHF.

This clonotype was detected ten times or more. The CDR3 DNA sequence: TGTGCCACCAGCCCGCCCGGTCAGCCCCAGCATTTT. It translates to CATSPPGQPQHF. The rearrangement joins TRBV15 to TRBJ1-5; D not resolved. The ends were cut back, 5 bases at V and 6 bases at J, with 8 bases in the middle. The length of the CDR3 is 12 residues. Germline V gives CDR1 LNHNV, CDR2 YYDKDF (reference sequence).

The V gene is TRBV10-1, the J gene TRBJ2-3; D is uncertain. V was clipped by 4 bases and J by 5 bases, with 10 bases between them. This CDR3 is 13 amino acids long. Germline loops: CDR1 WNHNN, CDR2 SYGVQD (reference sequence). The CDR3 DNA follows: TGCGCCAGCAGTGCGAGTCTGGGAGATACGCAGTATTTT. Translated, it gives CASSASLGDTQYF.

This clonotype was observed a handful of times. V usage is TRBV5-1 and J usage is TRBJ2-1; maybe TRBD1 (5 bases). Germline V lookup: CDR1 SGHRS, CDR2 YFSETQ. Trimming shortened V by 3 bases and J by 9 bases, and 10 bases separated the two germline ends. The length of the CDR3 is 12 residues. The CDR3, as DNA: TGCGCCAGCAGCTGGGGCAGGGCTGAGCAGTTCTTC. It encodes CASSWGRAEQFF. The variable domain in full, with the rest retrieved from reference TRBV5-1 and TRBJ2-1, is KAGVTQTPRYLIKTRGQQVTLSCSPISGHRSVSWYQQTPGQGLQFLFEYFSETQRNKGNFPGRFSGRQFSNSRSEMNVSTLELGDSALYLCASSWGRAEQFFGPGTRLTVL.

This clonotype was observed at least ten times. The chain combines TRBV12-3 or TRBV12-4 with TRBJ2-3; TRBD1 is a possible D gene (5 bases). The V end lost 5 bases, the J end lost 2 bases, and 23 bases lay between the germline ends. This CDR3 has 18 amino acids. The CDR3 protein is CASSRAPPTAVFTDTQYF. CDR3 coding DNA: TGTGCCAGCAGTAGGGCCCCCCCGACAGCCGTGTTCACAGATACGCAGTATTTT.

Many counts were recorded for this clonotype. This chain links TRBV18 with TRBJ1-2; D perhaps matches TRBD1 (5 bases). Trimming cost V 3 bases and J 2 bases, with 7 bases left between them. This CDR3 is built from 13 residues. Germline values: CDR1 KGHSH, CDR2 LQKENI. CDR3: CASSPEGNYGYTF. CDR3 DNA sequence: TGTGCCAGCTCACCGGAGGGGAACTATGGCTACACCTTC.

The rearrangement links TRBV30 to TRBJ2-7; D might be TRBD1 (6 bases). The CDR3 is made up of 16 amino acids. V was clipped by 1 base and J by 0 bases, with 16 bases between them. Germline V gene lookup returns CDR1 GTSNPN and CDR2 SVGIG (reference sequence). This CDR3 is CAWSAEGVMPSYEQYF. CDR3 coding DNA: TGTGCCTGGAGTGCAGAGGGGGTTATGCCCTCCTACGAGCAGTACTTC. Full variable domain (remainder filled in from reference TRBV30 and TRBJ2-7): SQTIHQWPATLVQPVGSPLSLECTVEGTSNPNLYWYRQAAGRGLQLLFYSVGIGQISSEVPQNLSASRPQDRQFILSSKKLLLSDSGFYLCAWSAEGVMPSYEQYFGPGTRLTVT.

In its sample, this clonotype was seen a few times. The chain carries TRBV3-1 and TRBJ2-3; D ambiguous. Trimming shortened V by 4 bases and J by 4 bases, and 15 bases separated the two germline ends. The germline V gene encodes CDR1 LGHDT and CDR2 YNNKEL (reference sequence). There are 15 residues in the CDR3. The CDR3: CASSRQYGLADTQYF. CDR3 coding DNA: TGTGCCAGCAGCCGGCAGTATGGCCTCGCAGATACGCAGTATTTT.

The gene calls are TRBV29-1 and TRBJ1-1; weak D call: TRBD1 (6 bases). Trimming took off 5 bases at V and 5 bases at J, with 9 bases between the two ends. This CDR3 comprises 11 residues. The germline V gene encodes CDR1 SQVTM and CDR2 ANQGSEA. CDR3 amino acids: CSVYRETEAFF. Here the CDR3 DNA reads TGCAGCGTTTACAGGGAGACTGAAGCTTTCTTT.

The chain links TRBV12-5 to TRBJ2-3; 8 bases agree with TRBD1. After removal of 4 bases from V and 6 bases from J, the junction contained 3 bases not matched to a gene. Per germline, CDR1 LGHNT and CDR2 FRNRAP. There are 13 residues in the CDR3. The CDR3 nucleotides read TGTGCTAGTGGTTCCCAGGGGGCGGATACGCAGTATTTT. Protein product: CASGSQGADTQYF. The full variable domain, in which reference TRBV12-5 and TRBJ2-3 provide the parts outside the CDR3, is DARVTQTPRHKVTEMGQEVTMRCQPILGHNTVFWYRQTMMQGLELLAYFRNRAPLDDSGMPKDRFSAEMPDATLATLKIQPSEPRDSAVYFCASGSQGADTQYFGPGTRLTVL.

This clonotype was counted a few times. This rearrangement joins TRBV25-1 to TRBJ2-5; unclear D gene. Germline V gene data show CDR1 as MGHDK and CDR2 as SYGVNS. CDR3 length: 16 amino acids. V lost 1 base and J 5 bases, leaving 17 bases between the germline ends. CDR3 coding DNA: TGTGCCAGCAGTGAATTTCGGCTAGTTGGCTCGGAGACCCAGTACTTC. It translates to CASSEFRLVGSETQYF.

This clonotype was observed a handful of times. J is TRBJ2-1 and V is TRBV9; no clear D. Trimming stripped 0 bases from V and 0 bases from J, with 7 bases between. CDR1 is SGDLS, CDR2 YYNGEE, per germline. The CDR3 totals 15 residues. CDR3 residues: CASSVELSSYNEQFF. The DNA of the CDR3 is TGTGCCAGCAGCGTAGAGTTGAGCTCCTACAATGAGCAGTTCTTC.

This clonotype was counted only a few times. J is TRBJ1-1 and V is TRBV7-6; no reliable D call. Germline assignment: CDR1 SGHVS and CDR2 FNYEAQ. CDR3 length: 13 amino acids. The ends were cut back, 5 bases at V and 0 bases at J, with 7 bases in the middle. The CDR3 loop is CASSPQLNTEAFF. The CDR3, as DNA: TGTGCCAGCAGCCCGCAGTTGAACACTGAAGCTTTCTTT.

This clonotype was counted between two and nine times. The chain links TRBV9 to TRBJ2-5, with TRBD1 identical over 9 bases. The length of the CDR3 is 16 residues. V trimming: 0 bases; J trimming: 2 bases; junction bases outside the gene matches: 5. In germline, CDR1 is SGDLS, CDR2 YYNGEE. The CDR3 sequence: CASSVGWDRVQETQYF. For the CDR3, the DNA is TGTGCCAGCAGCGTAGGTTGGGACAGGGTTCAAGAGACCCAGTACTTC.

This clonotype was seen more than once but under ten times. The chain links TRBV20-1 to TRBJ1-2; possibly TRBD1 for D (5 bases). V was trimmed by 1 base and J by 8 bases, leaving 11 bases between them. The CDR3 contains 12 residues. The V gene's germline CDR1 is DFQATT and CDR2 SNEGSKA (reference sequence). CDR3 DNA sequence: TGCAGTGCTAGAGGGGGCACTGAAGGCTACACCTTC. Translation: CSARGGTEGYTF.

The gene calls are TRBV5-5 and TRBJ1-5; D unresolved. Germline V gene lookup returns CDR1 SGHKS and CDR2 YYEKEE (reference sequence). This CDR3 is built from 16 residues. V was pared by 4 bases and J by 5 bases, with 19 bases between. DNA for the CDR3: TGTGCCAGCAGCCGGAGGTCAGTCCTTTCCTATCAGCCCCAGCATTTT. Its protein is CASSRRSVLSYQPQHF.

V usage is TRBV7-6 and J usage is TRBJ2-5, with TRBD2 matching over 8 bases. Trimming removed 2 bases from V and 5 bases from J; junction bases left unmatched: 16. The CDR3 is made up of 18 amino acids. The V gene's germline CDR1 is SGHVS and CDR2 FNYEAQ. For the CDR3, the DNA is TGTGCCAGCAGCTTAAGTCCCTCCCCGGCGGGGGGCTGGGAGACCCAGTACTTC. It translates to CASSLSPSPAGGWETQYF.

This clonotype was counted ten times or more. This chain joins TRBV7-6 and TRBJ1-1, with D uncertain. V was trimmed by 5 bases and J by 1 base, leaving 11 bases between them. CDR3 length: 14 amino acids. CDR1 and CDR2 from the germline V gene are SGHVS and FNYEAQ. The CDR3 is CASSLLGQNTEAFF. The CDR3 DNA reads as TGTGCCAGCAGCCTACTAGGGCAGAACACTGAAGCTTTCTTT.

This clonotype was seen repeatedly, ten times or more. V usage is TRBV11-2 and J usage is TRBJ2-2; D gene unclear. CDR3 length: 11 amino acids. Deletions cut 7 bases from V and 6 bases from J, with 6 bases between. CDR1 is SGHAT and CDR2 is FQNNGV in the germline V gene. In DNA, the CDR3 is TGTGCCAGCACCGAATCCGGGGAGCTGTTTTTT. This translates into CASTESGELFF.

This clonotype was picked up many times. V and J are TRBV4-3 and TRBJ1-2; 8 nucleotides agree with TRBD1. J was trimmed by 4 bases and V by 4 bases; bases with no gene match: 8. The CDR3 loop spans 15 amino acids. CDR1 and CDR2 from the germline V gene are LGHNA and YSLEER. Here the CDR3 reads CASSLHGQGGYGYTF. The CDR3 DNA sequence: TGCGCCAGCAGCCTACACGGACAGGGCGGCTATGGCTACACCTTC.